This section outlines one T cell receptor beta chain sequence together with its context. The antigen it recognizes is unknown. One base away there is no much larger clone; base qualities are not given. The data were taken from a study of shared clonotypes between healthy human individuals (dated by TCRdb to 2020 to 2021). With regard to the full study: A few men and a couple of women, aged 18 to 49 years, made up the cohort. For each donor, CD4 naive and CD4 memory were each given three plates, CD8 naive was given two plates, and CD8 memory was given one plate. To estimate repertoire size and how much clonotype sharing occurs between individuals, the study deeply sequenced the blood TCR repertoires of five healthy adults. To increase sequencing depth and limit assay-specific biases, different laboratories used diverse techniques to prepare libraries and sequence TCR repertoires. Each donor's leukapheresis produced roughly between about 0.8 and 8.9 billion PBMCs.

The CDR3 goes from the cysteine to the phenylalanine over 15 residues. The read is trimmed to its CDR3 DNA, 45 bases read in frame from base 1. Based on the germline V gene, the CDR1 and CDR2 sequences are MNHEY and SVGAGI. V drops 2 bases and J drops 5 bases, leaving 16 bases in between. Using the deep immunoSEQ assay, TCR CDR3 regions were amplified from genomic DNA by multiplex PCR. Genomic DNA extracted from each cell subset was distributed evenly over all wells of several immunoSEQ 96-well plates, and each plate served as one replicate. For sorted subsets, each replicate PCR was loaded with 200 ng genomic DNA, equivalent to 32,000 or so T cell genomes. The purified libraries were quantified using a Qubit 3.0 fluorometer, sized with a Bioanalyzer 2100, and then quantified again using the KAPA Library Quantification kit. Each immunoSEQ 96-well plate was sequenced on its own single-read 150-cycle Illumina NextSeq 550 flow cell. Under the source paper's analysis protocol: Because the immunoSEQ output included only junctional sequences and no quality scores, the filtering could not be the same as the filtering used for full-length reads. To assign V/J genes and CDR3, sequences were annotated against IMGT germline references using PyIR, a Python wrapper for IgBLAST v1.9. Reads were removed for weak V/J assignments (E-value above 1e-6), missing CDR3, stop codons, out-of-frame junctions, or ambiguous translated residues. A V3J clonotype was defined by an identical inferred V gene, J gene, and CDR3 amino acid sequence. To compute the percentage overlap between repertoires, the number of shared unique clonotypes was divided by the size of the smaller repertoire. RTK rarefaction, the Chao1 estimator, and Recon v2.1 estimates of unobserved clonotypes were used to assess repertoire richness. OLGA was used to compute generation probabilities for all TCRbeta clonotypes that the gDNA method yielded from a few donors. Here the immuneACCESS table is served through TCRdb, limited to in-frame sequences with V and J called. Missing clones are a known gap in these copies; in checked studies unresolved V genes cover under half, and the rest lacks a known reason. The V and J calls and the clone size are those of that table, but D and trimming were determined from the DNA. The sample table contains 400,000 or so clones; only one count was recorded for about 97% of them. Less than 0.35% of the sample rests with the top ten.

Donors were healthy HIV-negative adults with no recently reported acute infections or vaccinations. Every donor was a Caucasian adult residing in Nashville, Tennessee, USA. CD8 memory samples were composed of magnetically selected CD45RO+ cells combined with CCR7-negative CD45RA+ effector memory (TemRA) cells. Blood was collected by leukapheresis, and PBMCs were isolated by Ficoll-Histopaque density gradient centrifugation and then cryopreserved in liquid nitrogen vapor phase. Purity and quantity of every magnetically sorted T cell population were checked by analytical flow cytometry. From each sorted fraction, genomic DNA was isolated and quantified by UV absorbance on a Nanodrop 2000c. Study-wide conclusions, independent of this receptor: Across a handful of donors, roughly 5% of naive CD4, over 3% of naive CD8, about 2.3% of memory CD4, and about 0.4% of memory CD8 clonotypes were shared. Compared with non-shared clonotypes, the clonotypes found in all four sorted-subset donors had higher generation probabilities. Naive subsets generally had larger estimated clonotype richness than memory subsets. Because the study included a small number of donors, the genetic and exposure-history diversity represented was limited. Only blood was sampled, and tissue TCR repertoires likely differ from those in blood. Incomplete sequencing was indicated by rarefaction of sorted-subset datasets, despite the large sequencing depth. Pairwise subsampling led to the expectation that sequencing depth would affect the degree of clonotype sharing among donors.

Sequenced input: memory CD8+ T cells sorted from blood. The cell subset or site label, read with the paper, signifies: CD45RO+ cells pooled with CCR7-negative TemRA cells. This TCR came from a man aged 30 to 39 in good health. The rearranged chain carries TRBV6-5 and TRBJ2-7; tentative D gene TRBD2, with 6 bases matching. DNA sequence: TGTGCCAGCAGTTACCGCCTAACGGGAGTAAACGAGCAGTACTTC. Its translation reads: CASSYRLTGVNEQYF.